Below are 9 T cell receptor beta chains sequenced from a single sample in a study of blood T cell repertoires in COVID-19. Only in-frame clones appear in the TCRdb table, and some are missing; sequencing was by immunoSEQ multiplex PCR. This table has around 150,000 clones, 65% to 90% appearing once. Sequences were obtained from peripheral blood. These receptors were taken from a man between 60 and 70 years old with acute or convalescent COVID-19.

V usage is TRBV10-1 and J usage is TRBJ2-1; 10 bases are a match to TRBD2. The germline CDR1 and CDR2 sequences are WNHNN and SYGVQD (reference sequence). This CDR3 has 18 amino acids. V shed 0 bases and J 8 bases; nucleotides not matched to a gene: 13. DNA of the CDR3: TGCGCCAGCAGTGAGTCCGGCCTAGCGGGAGCCACAGGCGATGAGCAGTTCTTC. Translated, it gives CASSESGLAGATGDEQFF.

The chain couples TRBV5-1 to TRBJ2-7, with D possibly matching TRBD1 (6 bases). The V gene lost 2 bases and the J gene lost 0 bases, with 12 bases spanning the gap. Germline-derived CDR1 and CDR2 are SGHRS and YFSETQ. This CDR3 is 15 amino acids long. The CDR3 loop is CASSFGDMSSYEQYF. For the CDR3, the DNA is TGCGCCAGCAGCTTTGGGGACATGTCCTCCTACGAGCAGTACTTC.

This chain uses TRBV18 with TRBJ2-7, with 12 bases identical to TRBD2. The germline gives CDR1 KGHSH, CDR2 LQKENI. The V gene end was trimmed by 2 bases and the J gene end by 3 bases; junction bases not matched to a gene: 5. There are 16 residues in the CDR3. The CDR3 DNA is TGTGCCAGCTCACCATATGCGACTAGCGGGAGCTACGAGCAGTACTTC. It codes for CASSPYATSGSYEQYF.

The chain carries TRBV7-3 and TRBJ1-6; D might be TRBD1 (5 bases). The V gene lost 3 bases and the J gene lost 2 bases, with 5 bases spanning the gap. Germline CDR1 and CDR2: SGHTA and FQGTGA. The CDR3 has 14 residues. DNA of the CDR3: TGTGCCAGCAGCTTGACAGCCTATAATTCACCCCTCCACTTT. Its protein product is CASSLTAYNSPLHF.

The chain uses TRBV6-5 and TRBJ1-2, with 7 bases identical to TRBD1. The CDR3 sequence is 12 residues long. CDR1 MNHEY and CDR2 SVGAGI come from the germline V gene. V was pared by 9 bases and J by 7 bases, with 8 bases of the junction left unmatched. CDR3 sequence reads: CASSNRGGGYTF. The DNA of the CDR3 is TGTGCCAGTAGCAACAGGGGCGGTGGCTACACCTTC.

This chain uses TRBV23-1 with TRBJ1-4; D may be TRBD1 (5 bases). TRBV23-1 is noted as an ORF with a role that remains uncertain. Trimming removed 6 bases from V and 8 bases from J, with 16 bases in between. This CDR3 comprises 14 residues. CDR3 coding DNA: TGCGCCAGCAGGCTTCGGGGGGGTTGGGAAAAACTGTTTTTT. Amino acids: CASRLRGGWEKLFF.

The chain couples TRBV5-1 to TRBJ2-4, with 10 positions matching TRBD1. The CDR3 extends over 14 amino acids. Germline V gene sequence: CDR1 SGHRS, CDR2 YFSETQ. Germline trimming cut 4 bases from V and 15 bases from J; bases unmatched to any gene: 13. CDR3 bases: TGCGCCAGCAGCCCGACGACGACAGGGGGCCATGGGTACTTC. Translation gives CASSPTTTGGHGYF.

This clone was observed once. This chain uses TRBV2 with TRBJ1-2; no firm D call. The CDR3 covers 17 residues. Between the trimmed V and J ends, which lost 5 bases and 0 bases, there was a span of 19 bases. Looked up from germline, CDR1 is SNHLY and CDR2 is FYNNEI. The CDR3 coding sequence is TGTGCCAGCAGTATCCACCCGCGTGATTTAGCTAACTATGGCTACACCTTC. It specifies CASSIHPRDLANYGYTF.

This chain uses TRBV11-2 with TRBJ2-1; D uncertain. The CDR3 has 19 amino acids. The germline V and J ends were trimmed by 2 bases and 2 bases, with 22 bases remaining between them. Germline CDR1 reads SGHAT; CDR2 reads FQNNGV. CDR3 in amino acids: CASSLKLGALFTAYNEQFF. CDR3 nucleotide sequence: TGTGCCAGCAGCTTAAAGTTGGGCGCCTTGTTCACCGCCTACAATGAGCAGTTCTTC.